This record covers a single T cell receptor (beta chain). This clone came up once. The antigen it recognizes is unknown. Per-base qualities were not stored, and no clone one base away is much larger. A second Seattle source provided samples from volunteer blood donors who had recovered from COVID-19. Collaborating institutions collected whole blood in K2EDTA tubes following their own protocols. For TCRbeta analysis, collaborators shipped samples as frozen whole blood, isolated PBMCs, or DNA extracted from either of those sample types. The immunoSEQ Assay, a bias-controlled multiplex PCR, was used to amplify TCRbeta CDR3 regions from genomic DNA. On the study's bioinformatics: The number of nucleated cells in each sample was estimated by amplification of reference gene primers within the assay. To quantify the absolute abundance of each unique TCRbeta CDR3 rearrangement, sequence reads were collapsed and filtered. Productive Simpson clonality was computed per sample as the square root of Simpson's diversity index over productive rearrangements. TCRdb retrieved this table from immuneACCESS and kept in-frame rearrangements only. Not all clones are present; in checked studies, unresolved V genes account for under half, and no reason is known for the remainder. The V and J calls and the clone size are those of that table, but D and trimming were determined from the DNA. For this sample the table gives about 220,000 clones, of which 70% to 90% were detected only once. The ten biggest clones cover around 2.8% of the sample.

This sample is drawn from a study of blood T cell repertoires in COVID-19 (dated by TCRdb to about 2020). Study-level background: Samples covering the acute and convalescent phases of COVID-19 were provided by collaborators in the United States, Italy and Spain. The repertoires were made available in a free public database intended to serve as a resource for research on the immune response to SARS-CoV-2. The samples were drawn from the first 160 participants of the ongoing ImmuneRACE study and from 1,254 subjects provided by 6 global collaborators. The sample metadata nearly always contained a de-identified subject ID, COVID-19 status, age in years and sex. The dataset comprised deeply sampled blood TCRbeta repertoires from subjects exposed to, actively infected with, or recovered from COVID-19. Where HLA class I and class II types were available, the types were taken from metadata supplied by the sample provider, not from assay-based typing. The material from the prospective study consisted of cDNA or gDNA derived from T cells, B-cell-depleted T cells, or PBMCs. General study outcomes and caveats: The quantity of clinical and demographic metadata differed by source and by participant and was supplied without curation.

Trimming removed 5 bases from V and 0 bases from J, leaving 11 bases between the germline ends. Via the germline V gene (reference sequence), CDR1 is SEHNR and CDR2 FQNEAQ. Its CDR3 holds 14 amino acids, cysteine through phenylalanine. Just CDR3 DNA is preserved here, 42 bases in frame from base 1. Specimen: peripheral blood. In this chain, TRBV7-9 is recombined with TRBJ2-7; the D gene cannot be named for sure. This TCR was recovered from a woman in her twenties or thirties who had recovered from COVID-19. The CDR3 protein: CASSQDTRSYEQYF. At the DNA level, the sequence is TGTGCCAGCAGCCAAGACACGCGCTCCTACGAGCAGTACTTC.